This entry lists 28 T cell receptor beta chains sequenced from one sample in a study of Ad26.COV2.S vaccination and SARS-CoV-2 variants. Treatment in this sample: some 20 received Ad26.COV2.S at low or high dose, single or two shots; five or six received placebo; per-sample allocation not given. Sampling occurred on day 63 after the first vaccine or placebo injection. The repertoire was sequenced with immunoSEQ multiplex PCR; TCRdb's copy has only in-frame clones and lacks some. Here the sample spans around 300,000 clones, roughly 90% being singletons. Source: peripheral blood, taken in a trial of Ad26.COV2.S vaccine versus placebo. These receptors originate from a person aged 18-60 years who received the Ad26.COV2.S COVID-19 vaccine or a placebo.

CDR3 bases: TGCAGCGTTGTCGTCATGGGGTCCTACAATGAGCAGTTCTTC. As protein: CSVVVMGSYNEQFF. The chain combines TRBV29-1 with TRBJ2-1, with unresolved D. Germline V gene lookup returns CDR1 SQVTM and CDR2 ANQGSEA. V was trimmed by 4 bases and J by 1 base, leaving 11 bases between them. CDR3 length equals 14 residues.

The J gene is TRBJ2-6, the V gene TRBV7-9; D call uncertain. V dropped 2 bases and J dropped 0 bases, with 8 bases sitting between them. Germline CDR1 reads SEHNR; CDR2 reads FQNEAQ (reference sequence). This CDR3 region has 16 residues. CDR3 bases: TGTGCCAGCAGCTTATTTGGGGTCTCTGGGGCCAACGTCCTGACTTTC. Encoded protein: CASSLFGVSGANVLTF.

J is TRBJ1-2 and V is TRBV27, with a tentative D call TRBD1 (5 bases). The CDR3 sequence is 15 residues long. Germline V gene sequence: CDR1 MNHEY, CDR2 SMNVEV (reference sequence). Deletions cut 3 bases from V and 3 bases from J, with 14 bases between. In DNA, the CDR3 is TGTGCCAGCAGTTTCTATAGTCAGGGCCACTATGGCTACACCTTC. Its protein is CASSFYSQGHYGYTF.

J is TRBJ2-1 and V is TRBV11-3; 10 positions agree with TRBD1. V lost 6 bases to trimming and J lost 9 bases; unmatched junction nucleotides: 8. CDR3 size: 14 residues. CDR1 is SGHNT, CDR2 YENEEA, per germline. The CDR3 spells CASRHGQGGREQFF. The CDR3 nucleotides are TGTGCCAGCAGACACGGACAGGGGGGACGTGAGCAGTTCTTC.

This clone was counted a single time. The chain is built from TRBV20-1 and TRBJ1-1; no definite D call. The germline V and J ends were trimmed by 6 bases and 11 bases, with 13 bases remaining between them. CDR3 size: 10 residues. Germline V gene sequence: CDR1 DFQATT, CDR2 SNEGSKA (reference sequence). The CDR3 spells CSAERVSAFF. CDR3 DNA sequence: TGCAGTGCCGAACGCGTTTCGGCTTTCTTT.

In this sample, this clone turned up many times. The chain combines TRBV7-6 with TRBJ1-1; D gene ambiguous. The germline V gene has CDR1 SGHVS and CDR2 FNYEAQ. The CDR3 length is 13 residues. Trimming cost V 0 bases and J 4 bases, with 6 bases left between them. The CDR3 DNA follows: TGTGCCAGCAGCTTAGCCGGTATCACTGAAGCTTTCTTT. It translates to CASSLAGITEAFF.

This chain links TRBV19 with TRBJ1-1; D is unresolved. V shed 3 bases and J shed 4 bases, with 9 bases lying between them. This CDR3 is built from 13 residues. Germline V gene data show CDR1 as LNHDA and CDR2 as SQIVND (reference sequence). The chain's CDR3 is CASSISRFTEAFF. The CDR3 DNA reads TGTGCCAGTAGTATTTCCAGGTTCACTGAAGCTTTCTTT.

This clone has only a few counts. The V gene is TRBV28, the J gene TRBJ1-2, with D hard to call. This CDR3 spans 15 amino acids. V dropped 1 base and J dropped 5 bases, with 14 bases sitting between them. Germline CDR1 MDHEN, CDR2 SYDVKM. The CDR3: CASSLSSPPLYGYTF. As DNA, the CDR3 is TGTGCCAGCAGTTTATCCTCCCCCCCCTTATATGGCTACACCTTC.

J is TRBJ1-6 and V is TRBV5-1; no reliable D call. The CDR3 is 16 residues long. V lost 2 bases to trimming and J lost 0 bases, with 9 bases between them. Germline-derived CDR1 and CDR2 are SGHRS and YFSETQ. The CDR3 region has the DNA TGCGCCAGCAGCTTATCGGCGAGCTCCTATAATTCACCCCTCCACTTT. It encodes CASSLSASSYNSPLHF.

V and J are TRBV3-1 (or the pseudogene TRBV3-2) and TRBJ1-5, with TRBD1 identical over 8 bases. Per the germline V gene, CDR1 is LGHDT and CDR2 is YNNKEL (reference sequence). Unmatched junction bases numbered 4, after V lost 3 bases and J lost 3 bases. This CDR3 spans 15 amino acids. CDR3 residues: CASSQGQANNQPQHF. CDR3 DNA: TGTGCCAGCAGCCAGGGACAGGCAAACAATCAGCCCCAGCATTTT.

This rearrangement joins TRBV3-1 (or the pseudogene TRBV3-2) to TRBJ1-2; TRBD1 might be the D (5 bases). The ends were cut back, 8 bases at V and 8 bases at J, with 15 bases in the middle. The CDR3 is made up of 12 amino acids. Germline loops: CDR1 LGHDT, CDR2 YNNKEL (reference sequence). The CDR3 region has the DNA TGTGCCAGCGAGGGGAGTTCGGCCGGCTACACCTTC. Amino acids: CASEGSSAGYTF.

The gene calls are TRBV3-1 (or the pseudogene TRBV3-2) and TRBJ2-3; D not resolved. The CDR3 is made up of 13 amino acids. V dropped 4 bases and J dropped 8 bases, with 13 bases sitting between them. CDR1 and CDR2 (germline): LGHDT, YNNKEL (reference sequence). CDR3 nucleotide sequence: TGTGCCAGCAGCCTTGTGAGAGAAGGTACGCAGTATTTT. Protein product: CASSLVREGTQYF.

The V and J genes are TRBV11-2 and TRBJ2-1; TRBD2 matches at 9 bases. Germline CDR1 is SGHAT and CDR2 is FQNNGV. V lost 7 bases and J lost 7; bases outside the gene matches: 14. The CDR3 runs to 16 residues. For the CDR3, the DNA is TGTGCCAGCACTGAAGGAGCGGGAGGTGGGTATAATGAGCAGTTCTTC. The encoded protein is CASTEGAGGGYNEQFF.

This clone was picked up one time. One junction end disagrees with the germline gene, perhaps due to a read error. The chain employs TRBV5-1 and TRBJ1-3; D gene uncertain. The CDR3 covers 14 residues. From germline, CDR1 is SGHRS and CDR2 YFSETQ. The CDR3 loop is CASSLKAAGDTIYF. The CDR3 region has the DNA TGCGCCAGCAGCTTGAAGGCCGCTGGAGACACCATATATTTT.

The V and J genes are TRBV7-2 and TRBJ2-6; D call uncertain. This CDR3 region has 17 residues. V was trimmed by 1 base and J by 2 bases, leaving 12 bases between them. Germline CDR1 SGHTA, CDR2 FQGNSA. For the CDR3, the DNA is TGTGCCAGCAGCTTAGATCCCCCGTTGGCTGGGGCCAACGTCCTGACTTTC. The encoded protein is CASSLDPPLAGANVLTF. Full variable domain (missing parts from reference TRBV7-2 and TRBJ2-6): GAGVSQSPSNKVTEKGKDVELRCDPISGHTALYWYRQSLGQGLEFLIYFQGNSAPDKSGLPSDRFSAERTGGSVSTLTIQRTQQEDSAVYLCASSLDPPLAGANVLTFGAGSRLTVL.

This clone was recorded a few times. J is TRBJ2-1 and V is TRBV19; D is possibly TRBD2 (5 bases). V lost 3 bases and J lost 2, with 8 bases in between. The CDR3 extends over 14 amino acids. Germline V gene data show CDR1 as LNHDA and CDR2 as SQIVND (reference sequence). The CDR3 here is CASSISGTYNEQFF. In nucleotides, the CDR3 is TGTGCCAGTAGTATCAGCGGTACCTACAATGAGCAGTTCTTC. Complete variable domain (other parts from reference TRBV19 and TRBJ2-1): DGGITQSPKYLFRKEGQNVTLSCEQNLNHDAMYWYRQDPGQGLRLIYYSQIVNDFQKGDIAEGYSVSREKKESFPLTVTSAQKNPTAFYLCASSISGTYNEQFFGPGTRLTVL.

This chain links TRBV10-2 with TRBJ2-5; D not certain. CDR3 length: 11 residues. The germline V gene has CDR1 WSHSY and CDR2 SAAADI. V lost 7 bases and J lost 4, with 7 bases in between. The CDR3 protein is CASMDVETQYF. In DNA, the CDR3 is TGCGCCAGCATGGACGTAGAGACCCAGTACTTC.

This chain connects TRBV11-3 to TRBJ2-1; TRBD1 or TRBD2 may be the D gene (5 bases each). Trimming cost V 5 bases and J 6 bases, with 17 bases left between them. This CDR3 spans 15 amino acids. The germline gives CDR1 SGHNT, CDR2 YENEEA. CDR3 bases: TGTGCCAGCAGCCACCGGGACCTGGGGTTCAATGAGCAGTTCTTC. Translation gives CASSHRDLGFNEQFF.

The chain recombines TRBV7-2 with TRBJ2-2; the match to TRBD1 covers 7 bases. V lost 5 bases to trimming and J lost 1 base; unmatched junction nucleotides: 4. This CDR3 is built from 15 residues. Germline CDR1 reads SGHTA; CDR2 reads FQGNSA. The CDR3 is CASSPGGRNTGELFF. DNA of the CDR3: TGTGCCAGCAGCCCAGGGGGTCGGAACACCGGGGAGCTGTTTTTT.

CDR3 sequence reads: CASSQEKWTPQGPNEQFF. For the CDR3, the DNA is TGCGCCAGCAGCCAAGAAAAATGGACACCTCAAGGTCCCAATGAGCAGTTCTTC. V and J are TRBV4-3 and TRBJ2-1; TRBD1 might be the D (5 bases). Germline V gene lookup returns CDR1 LGHNA and CDR2 YSLEER. The CDR3 is 18 residues long. V gave up 0 bases and J gave up 6 bases, with 21 bases separating them.

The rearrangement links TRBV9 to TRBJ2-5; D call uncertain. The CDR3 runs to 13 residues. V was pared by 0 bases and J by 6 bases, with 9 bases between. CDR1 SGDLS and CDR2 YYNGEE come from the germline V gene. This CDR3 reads CASSVVEDQTQYF. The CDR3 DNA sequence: TGTGCCAGCAGCGTAGTCGAGGATCAGACCCAGTACTTC.

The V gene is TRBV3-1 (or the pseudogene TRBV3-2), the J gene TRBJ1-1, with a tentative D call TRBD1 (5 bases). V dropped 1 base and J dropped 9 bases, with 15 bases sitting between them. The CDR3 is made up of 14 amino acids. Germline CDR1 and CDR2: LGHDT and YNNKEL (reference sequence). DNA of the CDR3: TGTGCCAGCAGCCAAGGGGAAGCAGGGAGGAAAGCTTTCTTT. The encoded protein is CASSQGEAGRKAFF.

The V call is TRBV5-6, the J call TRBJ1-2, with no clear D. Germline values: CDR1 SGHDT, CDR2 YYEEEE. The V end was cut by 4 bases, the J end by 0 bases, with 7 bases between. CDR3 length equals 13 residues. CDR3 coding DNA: TGTGCCAGCAGCCCGCTATCTAACTATGGCTACACCTTC. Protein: CASSPLSNYGYTF.

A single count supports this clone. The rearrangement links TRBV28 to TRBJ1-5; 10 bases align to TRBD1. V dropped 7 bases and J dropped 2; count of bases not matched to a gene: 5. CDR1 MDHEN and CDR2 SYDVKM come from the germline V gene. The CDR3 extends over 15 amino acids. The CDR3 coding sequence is TGTGCCAGCAAAGGACAGGGGGAACGCAATCAGCCCCAGCATTTT. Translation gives CASKGQGERNQPQHF.

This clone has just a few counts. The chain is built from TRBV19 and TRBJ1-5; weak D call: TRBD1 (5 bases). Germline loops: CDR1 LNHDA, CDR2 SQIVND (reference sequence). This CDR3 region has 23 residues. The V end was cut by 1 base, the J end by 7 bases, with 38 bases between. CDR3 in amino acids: CASSIVSSVSWFRDGAKEQPQHF. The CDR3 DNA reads TGTGCCAGTAGTATAGTCTCCTCGGTGTCGTGGTTTCGAGACGGGGCCAAGGAGCAGCCCCAGCATTTT. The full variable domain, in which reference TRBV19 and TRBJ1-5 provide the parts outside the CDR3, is DGGITQSPKYLFRKEGQNVTLSCEQNLNHDAMYWYRQDPGQGLRLIYYSQIVNDFQKGDIAEGYSVSREKKESFPLTVTSAQKNPTAFYLCASSIVSSVSWFRDGAKEQPQHFGDGTRLSIL.

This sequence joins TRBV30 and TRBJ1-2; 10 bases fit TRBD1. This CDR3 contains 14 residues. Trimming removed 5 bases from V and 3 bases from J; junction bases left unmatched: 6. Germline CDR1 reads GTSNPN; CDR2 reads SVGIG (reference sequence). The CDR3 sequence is CAWDRGLRDYGYTF. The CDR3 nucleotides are TGTGCCTGGGACAGGGGGCTAAGGGACTATGGCTACACCTTC.

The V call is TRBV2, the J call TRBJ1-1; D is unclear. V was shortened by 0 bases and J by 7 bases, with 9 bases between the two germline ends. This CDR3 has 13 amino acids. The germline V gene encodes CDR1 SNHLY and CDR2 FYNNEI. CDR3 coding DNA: TGTGCCAGCAGTGAAGCGGGCTATGGTGAAGCTTTCTTT. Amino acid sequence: CASSEAGYGEAFF.

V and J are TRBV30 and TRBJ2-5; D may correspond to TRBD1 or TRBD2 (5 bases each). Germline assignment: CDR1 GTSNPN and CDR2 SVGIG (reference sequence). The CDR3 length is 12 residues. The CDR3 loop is CAVSRELGTQYF. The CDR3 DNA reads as TGTGCAGTTAGCAGGGAGCTAGGGACCCAGTACTTC. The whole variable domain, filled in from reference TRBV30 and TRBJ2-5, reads SQTIHQWPATLVQPVGSPLSLECTVEGTSNPNLYWYRQAAGRGLQLLFYSVGIGQISSEVPQNLSASRPQDRQFILSSKKLLLSDSGFYLCAVSRELGTQYFGPGTRLLVL.